The 27 T cell receptor beta chains presented below share a single source sample, sequenced in a study of regulatory T cells in long-lasting Graves disease. Sequencing libraries for TCR beta were prepared with iRepertoire HTBI primers and Arm-PCR of CDR3 regions. TCRdb re-called the multiplex PCR reads through MiXCR, storing one row per CDR3 protein. Of approximately 470,000 distinct CDR3 sequences listed, around 15% are singletons. Time point indicated: newly diagnosed GD, antithyroid drugs for less than 3 months. Scientists built the TCR library using RNA that was extracted from PBMCs. These data were also filed under a second study, of T cells in Graves' hyperthyroidism and ophthalmopathy.

Sequences were derived from peripheral blood mononuclear cells (PBMCs), sampled at new diagnosis, from a patient treated with antithyroid drugs. The receptors come from a man aged 40-50 years with Graves disease.

This chain connects TRBV5-1 to TRBJ1-1; 7 nucleotides agree with TRBD1. V dropped 4 bases and J dropped 5; count of bases not matched to a gene: 14. CDR3 length equals 16 residues. Germline V gene data show CDR1 as SGHRS and CDR2 as YFSETQ. CDR3 amino acids: CASSPGLRGPETEAFF. For the CDR3, the DNA is TGCGCCAGCAGCCCTGGCTTGAGGGGGCCTGAGACTGAAGCTTTCTTT.

This clonotype has just a few counts. The rearrangement uses TRBV12-3 or TRBV12-4 and TRBJ1-5; 10 bases match TRBD1. The CDR3 loop spans 15 amino acids. With V trimmed by 6 bases and J by 3 bases, 5 bases remained unmatched. The CDR3 region is CASSPGTGVNQPQHF. The CDR3 nucleotides read TGTGCCAGCAGCCCTGGGACAGGGGTCAATCAGCCCCAGCATTTT.

This clonotype has ten or more counts. The chain combines TRBV30 with TRBJ1-1, with 7 positions matching TRBD1. V shed 2 bases and J 8 bases; nucleotides not matched to a gene: 8. The CDR3 is 13 amino acids. Germline V gives CDR1 GTSNPN, CDR2 SVGIG (reference sequence). CDR3 amino acids: CAWSTLPGQEAFF. The CDR3 DNA sequence: TGTGCCTGGAGTACCCTACCGGGACAGGAAGCTTTCTTT.

This clonotype was observed many times. The V gene is TRBV20-1, the J gene TRBJ2-5, with 14 positions matching TRBD2. With 6 bases clipped from V and 4 bases from J, the junction kept 7 bases outside the gene matches. CDR1 and CDR2 from the germline V gene are DFQATT and SNEGSKA (reference sequence). This CDR3 is built from 15 residues. This CDR3 reads CSAPGTSGSPETQYF. CDR3 bases: TGCAGTGCCCCTGGGACTAGCGGGAGTCCAGAGACCCAGTACTTC.

This chain connects TRBV11-2 to TRBJ2-5, with 16 bases matching TRBD2. The trim removed 5 bases at V and 1 base at J, leaving 4 bases unmatched. Per germline, CDR1 SGHAT and CDR2 FQNNGV. The CDR3 runs 17 residues. CDR3 sequence reads: CASSRGLAGGGQETQYF. The CDR3 bases are TGTGCCAGCAGCAGGGGACTAGCGGGAGGGGGCCAAGAGACCCAGTACTTC.

The chain uses TRBV30 and TRBJ2-7, with 15 bases aligning to TRBD2. Germline V CDR1 and CDR2: GTSNPN, SVGIG (reference sequence). Unmatched junction bases numbered 7, after V lost 3 bases and J lost 7 bases. The CDR3 runs to 15 residues. The CDR3 sequence: CAWSGLAGGMGEQYF. The CDR3 region has the DNA TGTGCCTGGAGCGGACTAGCGGGAGGGATGGGTGAGCAGTACTTC. The variable domain in full, with the rest retrieved from reference TRBV30 and TRBJ2-7, is SQTIHQWPATLVQPVGSPLSLECTVEGTSNPNLYWYRQAAGRGLQLLFYSVGIGQISSEVPQNLSASRPQDRQFILSSKKLLLSDSGFYLCAWSGLAGGMGEQYFGPGTRLTVT.

V gene TRBV7-2 combines with J gene TRBJ2-7, with 10 bases that match TRBD2. This CDR3 is built from 15 residues. Germline-derived CDR1 and CDR2 are SGHTA and FQGNSA. The trim removed 7 bases at V and 0 bases at J, leaving 6 bases unmatched. CDR3 in amino acids: CASNFASGSSYEQYF. In DNA form, the CDR3 reads TGTGCCAGCAACTTTGCTAGCGGGAGCTCCTACGAGCAGTACTTC.

The chain combines TRBV20-1 with TRBJ2-1, with 10 bases lining up with TRBD2. The CDR3 loop spans 15 amino acids. V lost 2 bases to trimming and J lost 7 bases; unmatched junction nucleotides: 8. Looked up from germline, CDR1 is DFQATT and CDR2 is SNEGSKA (reference sequence). The CDR3 region is CSARFSASGRNEQFF. For the CDR3, the DNA is TGCAGTGCTAGATTCTCGGCTAGCGGGAGAAATGAGCAGTTCTTC.

Concerning this clonotype: A read error may be the cause here, since a much bigger clone is one base away. The chain has TRBV6-9 and TRBJ1-1; no clear D gene. This CDR3 contains 13 residues. Germline lookup yields CDR1 MNHGY and CDR2 SVAAGI. CDR3: CASSYSGPREALF. Written as DNA, the CDR3 is TGTGCCAGCAGTTACTCCGGACCGCGTGAAGCTCTCTTT.

In its sample, this clonotype was seen many times. The chain couples TRBV28 to TRBJ2-5; D possibly uses TRBD1 or TRBD2 (6 bases each). The CDR3 extends over 14 amino acids. The germline V and J ends were trimmed by 7 bases and 5 bases, with 17 bases remaining between them. Per the germline V gene, CDR1 is MDHEN and CDR2 is SYDVKM. This CDR3 reads CASTPWGAGETQYF. Here the CDR3 DNA reads TGTGCCAGCACCCCTTGGGGGGCGGGGGAGACCCAGTACTTC.

The rearrangement links TRBV12-3 or TRBV12-4 to TRBJ1-2, with D possibly being TRBD1 (6 bases). The CDR3 contains 17 residues. Trimming took off 5 bases at V and 4 bases at J, with 23 bases between the two ends. CDR3 coding DNA: TGTGCCAGCAGTGAGGAGGCAGGGGCACGGCTTGGCTATGGCTACACCTTC. This translates into CASSEEAGARLGYGYTF.

The table lists this clonotype with many counts. The chain is built from TRBV12-3 or TRBV12-4 and TRBJ2-7, with D perhaps TRBD1 or TRBD2 (5 bases each). The CDR3 loop spans 14 amino acids. Deletions cut 7 bases from V and 0 bases from J, with 13 bases between. Written as DNA, the CDR3 is TGTGCCAGCACCCAGGGCGGGTTCTCCTACGAGCAGTACTTC. Its protein product is CASTQGGFSYEQYF.

This clonotype was seen ten or more times. This chain links TRBV2 with TRBJ2-7; D is perhaps TRBD1 (6 bases). V was cut by 3 bases and J by 4 bases, with 10 bases left in between. The CDR3 runs 13 residues. Germline V CDR1 and CDR2: SNHLY, FYNNEI. The CDR3 loop is CASSDRGGYEQYF. The DNA of the CDR3 is TGTGCCAGCAGTGACAGGGGTGGGTACGAGCAGTACTTC.

The V gene is TRBV10-3, the J gene TRBJ2-3; the match to TRBD2 covers 7 bases. Per the germline V gene, CDR1 is ENHRY and CDR2 is SYGVKD. Trimming removed 6 bases from V and 0 bases from J; junction bases left unmatched: 3. There are 14 residues in the CDR3. DNA of the CDR3: TGTGCCATCAGACCGGGAGGTAGCACAGATACGCAGTATTTT. The encoded protein is CAIRPGGSTDTQYF.

V gene TRBV15 combines with J gene TRBJ1-5; D gene unclear. The CDR3 runs 15 residues. V lost 4 bases, J lost 2 bases, and 12 bases lay in between. Per germline, CDR1 LNHNV and CDR2 YYDKDF (reference sequence). The CDR3 DNA reads as TGTGCCACCAGCAACCCTGTACATCGCAATCAGCCCCAGCATTTT. Its translation: CATSNPVHRNQPQHF.

This clonotype was picked up many times. One end of the junction does not line up with germline, which may come from a read error. The CDR3 is CASSPYGTGELFF. The CDR3 nucleotides are TGTGCTAGCAGCCCATATGGCACCGGGGAGCTGTTTTTT. This chain joins TRBV7-7 and TRBJ2-2, with no clear D. The germline gives CDR1 SSHAT, CDR2 FNYEAQ (reference sequence). The CDR3 runs to 13 residues. Full variable domain (missing parts from reference TRBV7-7 and TRBJ2-2): GAGVSQSPRYKVTKRGQDVTLRCDPISSHATLYWYQQALGQGPEFLTYFNYEAQPDKSGLPSDRFSAERPEGSISTLTIQRTEQRDSAMYRCASSPYGTGELFFGEGSRLTVL.

This clonotype was observed at least ten times. The rearrangement uses TRBV14 and TRBJ2-5; weak D call: TRBD2 (5 bases). The CDR3 contains 16 residues. Germline CDR1 is SGHDN and CDR2 is FVKESK. The V and J ends lost 0 bases and 5 bases respectively, with 16 bases between them. The CDR3 reads CASSQDASRLYETQYF. The CDR3 DNA follows: TGTGCCAGCAGCCAAGATGCTAGCCGATTGTATGAGACCCAGTACTTC.

This clonotype showed up many times. This chain links TRBV11-3 with TRBJ2-1; 7 positions agree with TRBD2. The CDR3 totals 17 residues. Unmatched junction bases numbered 18, after V lost 5 bases and J lost 8 bases. From germline, CDR1 is SGHNT and CDR2 YENEEA. CDR3 in DNA: TGTGCCAGCAGCGCCACCCTCTTGCGCGGGAGCACTGATGAGCAGTTCTTC. It specifies CASSATLLRGSTDEQFF.

This clonotype was counted ten times or more. This chain links TRBV2 with TRBJ2-5; 10 nucleotides match TRBD2. J lost 4 bases, V lost 7 bases, and 9 bases had no gene match. The CDR3 runs to 15 residues. CDR1 is SNHLY and CDR2 is FYNNEI in the germline V gene. The CDR3 bases are TGTGCCAGCACCTCTAGCGGGAGTAGTTTAGAGACCCAGTACTTC. Translation: CASTSSGSSLETQYF.

This clonotype was detected many times. V usage is TRBV18 and J usage is TRBJ2-7, with D possibly matching TRBD1 (6 bases). The V end lost 8 bases, the J end lost 1 base, and 12 bases lay between the germline ends. CDR1 KGHSH and CDR2 LQKENI come from the germline V gene. This CDR3 is built from 13 residues. CDR3 DNA sequence: TGTGCCAGCAGCCCAACAGGGTCCTACGAGCAGTACTTC. Translation: CASSPTGSYEQYF.

V usage is TRBV6-9 and J usage is TRBJ2-1; possible D gene TRBD1, 5 bases. From germline, CDR1 is MNHGY and CDR2 SVAAGI. With 3 bases removed from V and 0 bases from J, the gap between germline ends came to 15 bases. This CDR3 spans 17 amino acids. The CDR3: CASSYYPTGSSYNEQFF. The CDR3 DNA reads TGTGCCAGCAGTTACTATCCTACAGGTAGCTCCTACAATGAGCAGTTCTTC.

This clonotype turned up a few times. The J gene is TRBJ1-2, the V gene TRBV14; D unclear. V lost 0 bases, J lost 7 bases, and 9 bases lay in between. The CDR3 covers 13 residues. CDR1 and CDR2 from the germline V gene are SGHDN and FVKESK. CDR3 protein: CASSQEGRFGYTF. DNA of the CDR3: TGTGCCAGCAGCCAAGAAGGACGGTTTGGCTACACCTTC.

The sample holds many counts of this clonotype. The V and J genes are TRBV2 and TRBJ2-7; the D is unclear. Germline V lookup: CDR1 SNHLY, CDR2 FYNNEI. The CDR3 has 13 residues. V gave up 3 bases and J gave up 6 bases, with 12 bases separating them. The CDR3 protein is CASSDNLLLEQYF. CDR3 nucleotides: TGTGCCAGCAGTGATAACCTCCTGCTCGAGCAGTACTTC. Full variable domain (outside the CDR3, taken from reference TRBV2 and TRBJ2-7): EPEVTQTPSHQVTQMGQEVILRCVPISNHLYFYWYRQILGQKVEFLVSFYNNEISEKSEIFDDQFSVERPDGSNFTLKIRSTKLEDSAMYFCASSDNLLLEQYFGPGTRLTVT.

This clonotype was counted at least ten times. The chain couples TRBV7-9 to TRBJ2-7; TRBD1 matches 9 bases. The CDR3 spans 15 residues. Germline V gene sequence: CDR1 SEHNR, CDR2 FQNEAQ (reference sequence). V was pared by 2 bases and J by 7 bases, with 9 bases of the junction left unmatched. CDR3: CASSLTNRGPFEQYF. Here the CDR3 DNA reads TGTGCCAGCAGCTTAACTAACAGGGGGCCTTTTGAGCAGTACTTC.

This clonotype was recorded a few times. The V call is TRBV7-9, the J call TRBJ2-2, with 9 bases aligning to TRBD1. This CDR3 contains 15 residues. Germline CDR1 is SEHNR and CDR2 is FQNEAQ (reference sequence). V lost 2 bases and J lost 6; bases outside the gene matches: 4. The CDR3 protein is CASSLLQGAPGELFF. The CDR3 DNA sequence: TGTGCCAGCAGCTTACTACAGGGGGCCCCCGGGGAGCTGTTTTTT.

This clonotype was observed many times. CDR3 sequence: CASSTTGTGGGGNQPQHF. The DNA of the CDR3 is TGTGCCAGCAGTACAACCGGGACAGGGGGTGGAGGCAATCAGCCCCAGCATTTT. The chain combines TRBV28 with TRBJ1-5; 11 nucleotides agree with TRBD1. The CDR3 length is 18 residues. Germline V gene sequence: CDR1 MDHEN, CDR2 SYDVKM. After removal of 5 bases from V and 2 bases from J, the junction contained 11 bases not matched to a gene.

This clonotype has just a few counts. The genes are TRBV4-1 and TRBJ1-2, with D uncertain. V dropped 0 bases and J dropped 5 bases, with 10 bases sitting between them. CDR3 length: 14 amino acids. Germline V gives CDR1 MGHRA, CDR2 YSYEKL. The CDR3 spells CASSQDAGDYGYTF. The CDR3 DNA sequence: TGCGCCAGCAGCCAAGATGCGGGTGATTATGGCTACACCTTC.